Listed below are T cell receptor beta chains from one sample, sequenced in a study of blood T cell repertoires in COVID-19. Sequencing used immunoSEQ multiplex PCR; TCRdb keeps in-frame clones, though not all of them. The sample lists 150,000 or so clones, 60% to 85% seen once, with more than 3.5% in the top ten. Source material: peripheral blood. The receptors derive from a woman older than 75 with active or convalescent COVID-19. The CDR3 runs from the conserved cysteine through the conserved F or W. The D gene is left open where the match is weak. The size of a clone is reported for some rows only, either as once, few or many, or as a class for expanded clones.

j_call,d_call,v_call,clone_size,cdr3_nt,cdr3_aa
TRBJ2-5,-,TRBV7-7,-,TGTGCTAGCAGCCCGCCGGGACATACTCAAGAGACCCAGTACTTC,CASSPPGHTQETQYF
TRBJ1-6,-,TRBV5-1,-,TGCGCCAGCAGCTTGGACTCTGGAGGTTTTTCACCCCTCCACTTT,CASSLDSGGFSPLHF
TRBJ2-1,TRBD2,TRBV7-8,-,TGTGCCAGCAGCTTAGCGATAGCGGGGGGAAATGAGCAGTTCTTC,CASSLAIAGGNEQFF
TRBJ2-1,TRBD1,TRBV7-9,-,TGTGCCAGCAGTGGAGGGTGGTACAGGGGGAGACTAGTCCACAATGAGCAGTTCTTC,CASSGGWYRGRLVHNEQFF
TRBJ1-1,TRBD1,TRBV13,-,TGTGCCAGCAGCGAAGGGACAGGGAACACTGAAGCTTTCTTT,CASSEGTGNTEAFF
TRBJ1-1,-,TRBV12-3/TRBV12-4,-,TGTGCCAGCAGTTTGGATGGACAAAGTTCTTTT,CASSLDGQSSF
TRBJ2-2,TRBD1,TRBV6-5,-,TGTGCCAGCCCCACGGGACAGGTTGAGGCCGGGGAGCTGTTTTTT,CASPTGQVEAGELFF
TRBJ2-7,-,TRBV18,-,TGTGCCAGCTCACCCCCCGGGTGGGGAGGTTACGAGCAGTACTTC,CASSPPGWGGYEQYF
TRBJ2-7,TRBD2,TRBV11-2,-,TGTGCCAACAGCTTAGGACTAGCGGGGAACTACGAGCAGTACTTC,CANSLGLAGNYEQYF
TRBJ2-2,-,TRBV7-3,once,TGTGCCAGCAGCTTGAGTGTCGGGGAGCTGTTTTTT,CASSLSVGELFF
TRBJ1-1,-,TRBV4-1,-,TGCGCCAGCAGCCTCGGGAAGGGTAGTAGCACTGAAGCTTTCTTT,CASSLGKGSSTEAFF
TRBJ1-2,-,TRBV2,-,TGTGCCGACAGTCCGGGGGGCGCCAGCTATGGCTACACCTTC,CADSPGGASYGYTF
TRBJ2-2,TRBD1,TRBV7-9,-,TGTGCCAGCAAGACAGGGGTTAGCGGGGAGCTGTTTTTT,CASKTGVSGELFF
TRBJ1-3,-,TRBV5-1,-,TGCGCCAGCAGCCCGACGGGTCTCTCTGGAAACACCATATATTTT,CASSPTGLSGNTIYF
TRBJ1-3,-,TRBV4-3,-,TGCGCCAGCAGCCAAGTAGGTCACGGGATAGGAAACACCATATATTTT,CASSQVGHGIGNTIYF
TRBJ1-3,-,TRBV2,few,TGTGCCAGCAGTGAATTGGCAGGGGCAGGAAACACCATATATTTT,CASSELAGAGNTIYF
TRBJ2-7,TRBD1,TRBV2,-,TGTGCCAGCAGTACGACAGGGAAGCGCGAGCAGTACTTC,CASSTTGKREQYF
TRBJ1-1,-,TRBV5-4,-,TGTGCCAGCAGTCTAGAGAGAAAGATGAACACTGAAGCTTTCTTT,CASSLERKMNTEAFF
TRBJ1-1,TRBD1,TRBV5-1,-,TGCGCCAGCAGCTTCGGGACAGGGGGCATGAACACTGAAGCTTTCTTT,CASSFGTGGMNTEAFF
TRBJ1-1,TRBD1,TRBV6-1,few,TGTGCCAGCAACCACGGACAGGTTGGGACTGAAGCTTTCTTT,CASNHGQVGTEAFF
TRBJ2-3,TRBD1,TRBV5-1,-,TGCGCCAGCAGCGAGACAGGGTTGGGCACAGATACGCAGTATTTT,CASSETGLGTDTQYF
TRBJ2-1,TRBD2,TRBV5-4,-,TGTGCCAGCAGTAGGGACGGGGGGTGGAATGAGCAGTTCTTC,CASSRDGGWNEQFF